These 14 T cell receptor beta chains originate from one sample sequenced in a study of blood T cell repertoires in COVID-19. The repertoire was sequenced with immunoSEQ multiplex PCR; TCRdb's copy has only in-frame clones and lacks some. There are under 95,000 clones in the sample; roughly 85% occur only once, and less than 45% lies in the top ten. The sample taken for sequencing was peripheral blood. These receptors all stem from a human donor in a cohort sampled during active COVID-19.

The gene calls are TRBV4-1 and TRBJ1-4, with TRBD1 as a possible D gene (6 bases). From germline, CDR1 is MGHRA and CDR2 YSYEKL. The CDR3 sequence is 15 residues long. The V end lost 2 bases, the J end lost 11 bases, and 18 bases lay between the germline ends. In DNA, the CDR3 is TGCGCCAGCAGCCAAACAGGGTTGGGAATTGGGAAACTGTTTTTT. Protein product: CASSQTGLGIGKLFF.

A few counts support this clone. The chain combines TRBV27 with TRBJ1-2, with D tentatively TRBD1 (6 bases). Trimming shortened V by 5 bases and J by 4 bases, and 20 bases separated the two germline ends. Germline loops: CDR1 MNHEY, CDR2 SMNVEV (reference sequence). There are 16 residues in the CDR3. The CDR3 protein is CASSLGANRVPYGYTF. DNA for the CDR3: TGTGCCAGCAGTCTAGGGGCCAACAGGGTCCCCTATGGCTACACCTTC.

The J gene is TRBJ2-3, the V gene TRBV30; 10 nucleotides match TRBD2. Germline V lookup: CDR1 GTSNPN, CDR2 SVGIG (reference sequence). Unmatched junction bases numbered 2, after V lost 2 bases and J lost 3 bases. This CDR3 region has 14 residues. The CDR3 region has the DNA TGTGCCTGGAGTAGCGGGGGGGCGACAGATACGCAGTATTTT. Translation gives CAWSSGGATDTQYF.

CDR3 bases: TGTGCCAGCAGCCAACGGGACAGGGGAGACTACGAGCAGTACTTC. Protein: CASSQRDRGDYEQYF. The J gene is TRBJ2-7, the V gene TRBV14; 10 bases map to TRBD1. The trim removed 2 bases at V and 3 bases at J, leaving 4 bases unmatched. The germline V gene encodes CDR1 SGHDN and CDR2 FVKESK. The CDR3 contains 15 residues.

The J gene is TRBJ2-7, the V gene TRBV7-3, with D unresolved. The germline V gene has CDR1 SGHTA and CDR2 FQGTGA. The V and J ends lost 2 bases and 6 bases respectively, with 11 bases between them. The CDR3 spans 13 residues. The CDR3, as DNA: TGTGCCAGCAGCTTAGCAGCACAGAGCGAGCAGTACTTC. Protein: CASSLAAQSEQYF. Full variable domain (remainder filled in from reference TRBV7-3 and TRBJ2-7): GAGVSQTPSNKVTEKGKYVELRCDPISGHTALYWYRQSLGQGPEFLIYFQGTGAADDSGLPNDRFFAVRPEGSVSTLKIQRTERGDSAVYLCASSLAAQSEQYFGPGTRLTVT.

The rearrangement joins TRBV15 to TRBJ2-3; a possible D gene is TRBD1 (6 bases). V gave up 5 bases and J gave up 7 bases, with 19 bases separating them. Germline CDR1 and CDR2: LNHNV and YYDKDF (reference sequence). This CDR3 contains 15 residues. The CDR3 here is CATSARGGGRNTQYF. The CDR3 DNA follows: TGTGCCACCAGCGCTCGAGGGGGTGGAAGGAATACGCAGTATTTT.

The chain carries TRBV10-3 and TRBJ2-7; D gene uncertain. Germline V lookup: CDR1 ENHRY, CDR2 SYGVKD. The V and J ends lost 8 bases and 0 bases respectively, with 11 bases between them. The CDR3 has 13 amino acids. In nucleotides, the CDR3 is TGTGCCATCGCAGAAACCAGCTCCTACGAGCAGTACTTC. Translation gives CAIAETSSYEQYF.

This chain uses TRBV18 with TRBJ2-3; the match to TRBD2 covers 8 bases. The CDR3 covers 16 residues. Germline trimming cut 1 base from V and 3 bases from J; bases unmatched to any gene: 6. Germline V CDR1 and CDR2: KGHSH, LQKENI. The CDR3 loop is CASSPLGAGVTDTQYF. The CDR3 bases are TGTGCCAGCTCACCACTCGGAGCGGGAGTAACAGATACGCAGTATTTT.

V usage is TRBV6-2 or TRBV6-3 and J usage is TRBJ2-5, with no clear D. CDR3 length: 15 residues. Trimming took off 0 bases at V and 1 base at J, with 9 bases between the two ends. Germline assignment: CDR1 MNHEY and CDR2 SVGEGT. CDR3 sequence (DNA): TGTGCCAGCAGTTACTCGGTAGCCGCCCAAGAGACCCAGTACTTC. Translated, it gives CASSYSVAAQETQYF.

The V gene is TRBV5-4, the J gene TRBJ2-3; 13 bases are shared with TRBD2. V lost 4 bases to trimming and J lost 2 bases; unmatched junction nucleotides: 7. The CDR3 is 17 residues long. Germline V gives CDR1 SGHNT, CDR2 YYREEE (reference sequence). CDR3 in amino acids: CASSIILAGGYTDTQYF. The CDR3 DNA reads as TGTGCCAGCAGCATCATACTAGCGGGAGGGTACACAGATACGCAGTATTTT.

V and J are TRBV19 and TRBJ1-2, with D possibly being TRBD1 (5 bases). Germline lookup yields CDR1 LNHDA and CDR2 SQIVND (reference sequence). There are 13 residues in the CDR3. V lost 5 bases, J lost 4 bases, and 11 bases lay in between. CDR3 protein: CASSLDSLYGYTF. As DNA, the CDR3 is TGTGCCAGTAGTCTCGACAGTCTCTATGGCTACACCTTC.

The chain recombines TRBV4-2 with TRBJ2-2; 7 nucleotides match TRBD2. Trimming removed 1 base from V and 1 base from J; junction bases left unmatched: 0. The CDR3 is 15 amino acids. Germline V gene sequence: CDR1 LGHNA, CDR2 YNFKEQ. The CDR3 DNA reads TGTGCCAGCAGCCAAGTAGCGGGGAACACCGGGGAGCTGTTTTTT. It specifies CASSQVAGNTGELFF.

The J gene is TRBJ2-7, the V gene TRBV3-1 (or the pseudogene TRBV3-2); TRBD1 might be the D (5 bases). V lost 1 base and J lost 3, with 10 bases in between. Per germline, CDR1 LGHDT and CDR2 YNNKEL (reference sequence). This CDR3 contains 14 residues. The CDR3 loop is CASSQGGADYEQYF. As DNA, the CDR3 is TGTGCCAGCAGCCAAGGTGGGGCTGACTACGAGCAGTACTTC.

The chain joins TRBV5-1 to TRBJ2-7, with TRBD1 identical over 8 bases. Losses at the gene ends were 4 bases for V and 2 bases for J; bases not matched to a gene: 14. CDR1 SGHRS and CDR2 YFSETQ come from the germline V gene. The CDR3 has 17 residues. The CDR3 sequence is CASSIDRGELWTYEQYF. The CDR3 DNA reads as TGCGCCAGCAGCATAGACAGGGGCGAACTGTGGACCTACGAGCAGTACTTC. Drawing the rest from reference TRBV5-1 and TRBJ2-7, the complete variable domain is KAGVTQTPRYLIKTRGQQVTLSCSPISGHRSVSWYQQTPGQGLQFLFEYFSETQRNKGNFPGRFSGRQFSNSRSEMNVSTLELGDSALYLCASSIDRGELWTYEQYFGPGTRLTVT.